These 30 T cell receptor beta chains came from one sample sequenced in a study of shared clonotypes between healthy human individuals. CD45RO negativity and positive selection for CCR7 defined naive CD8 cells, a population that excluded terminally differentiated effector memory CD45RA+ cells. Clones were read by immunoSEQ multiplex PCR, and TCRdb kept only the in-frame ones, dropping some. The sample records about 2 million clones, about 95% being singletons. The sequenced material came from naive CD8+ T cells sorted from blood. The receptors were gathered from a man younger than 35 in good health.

CDR3 protein: CASPKDSSYEQYF. As DNA, the CDR3 is TGTGCCAGCCCGAAGGACAGCTCCTACGAGCAGTACTTC. The gene calls are TRBV6-1 and TRBJ2-7, with D possibly being TRBD1 (6 bases). Trimming left V 8 bases short and J 0 bases short, with 11 bases between. Germline CDR1 is MNHNS and CDR2 is SASEGT. The CDR3 spans 13 residues.

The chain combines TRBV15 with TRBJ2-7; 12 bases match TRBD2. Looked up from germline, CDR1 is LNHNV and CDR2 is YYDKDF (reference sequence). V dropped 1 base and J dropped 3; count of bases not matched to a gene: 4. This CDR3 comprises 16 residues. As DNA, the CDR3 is TGTGCCACCAGCAGAGCCCGACTAGCGGGAGTCTACGAGCAGTACTTC. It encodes CATSRARLAGVYEQYF.

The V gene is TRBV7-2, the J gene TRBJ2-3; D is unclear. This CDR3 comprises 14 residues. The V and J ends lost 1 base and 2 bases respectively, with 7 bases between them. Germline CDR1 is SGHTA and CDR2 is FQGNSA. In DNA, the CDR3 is TGTGCCAGCAGCTTAGGGGCTAACACAGATACGCAGTATTTT. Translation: CASSLGANTDTQYF.

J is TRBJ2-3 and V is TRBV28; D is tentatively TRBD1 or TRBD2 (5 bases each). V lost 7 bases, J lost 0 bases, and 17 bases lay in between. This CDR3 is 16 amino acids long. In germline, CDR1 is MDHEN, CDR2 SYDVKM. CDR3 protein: CASNGRIGASTDTQYF. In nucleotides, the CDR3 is TGTGCCAGCAACGGCCGGATCGGGGCTAGCACAGATACGCAGTATTTT.

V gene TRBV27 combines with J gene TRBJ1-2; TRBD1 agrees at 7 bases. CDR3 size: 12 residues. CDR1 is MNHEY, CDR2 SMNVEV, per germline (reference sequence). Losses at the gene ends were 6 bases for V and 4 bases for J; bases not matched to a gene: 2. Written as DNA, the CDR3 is TGTGCCAGCAGGACAGGGTTCTATGGCTACACCTTC. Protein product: CASRTGFYGYTF.

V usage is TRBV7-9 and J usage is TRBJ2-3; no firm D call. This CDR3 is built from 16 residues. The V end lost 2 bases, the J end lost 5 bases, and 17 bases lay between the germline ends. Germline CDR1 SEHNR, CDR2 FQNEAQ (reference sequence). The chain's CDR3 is CASSLPRSNPLDTQYF. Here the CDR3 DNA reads TGTGCCAGCAGCTTACCCAGGTCAAACCCCTTAGATACGCAGTATTTT.

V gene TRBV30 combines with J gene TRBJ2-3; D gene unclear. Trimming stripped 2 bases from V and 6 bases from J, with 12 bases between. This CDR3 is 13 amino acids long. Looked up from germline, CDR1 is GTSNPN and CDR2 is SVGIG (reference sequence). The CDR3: CAWSRVASDTQYF. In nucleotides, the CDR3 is TGTGCCTGGAGTCGGGTAGCCAGTGATACGCAGTATTTT.

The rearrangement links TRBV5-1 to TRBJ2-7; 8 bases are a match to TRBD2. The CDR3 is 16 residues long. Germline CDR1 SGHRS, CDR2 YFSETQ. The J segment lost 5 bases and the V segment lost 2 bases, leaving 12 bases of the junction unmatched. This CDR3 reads CASSFLGRGGIDEQYF. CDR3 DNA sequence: TGCGCCAGCAGCTTCTTGGGTCGCGGGGGGATCGACGAGCAGTACTTC.

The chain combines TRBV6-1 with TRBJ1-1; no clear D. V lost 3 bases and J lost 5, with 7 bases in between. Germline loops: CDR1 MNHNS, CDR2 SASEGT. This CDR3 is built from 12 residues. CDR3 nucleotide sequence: TGTGCCAGCAGTGATTGGGCGACTGAAGCTTTCTTT. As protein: CASSDWATEAFF.

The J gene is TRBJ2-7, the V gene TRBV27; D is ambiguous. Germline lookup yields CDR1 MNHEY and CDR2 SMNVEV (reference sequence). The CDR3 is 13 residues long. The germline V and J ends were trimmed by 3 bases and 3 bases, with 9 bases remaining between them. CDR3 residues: CASSLKLYYEQYF. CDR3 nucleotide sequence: TGTGCCAGCAGTTTGAAGTTGTACTACGAGCAGTACTTC.

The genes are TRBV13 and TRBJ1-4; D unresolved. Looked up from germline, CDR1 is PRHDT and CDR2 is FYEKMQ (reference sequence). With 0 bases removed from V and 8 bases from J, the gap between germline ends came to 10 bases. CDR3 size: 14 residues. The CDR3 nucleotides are TGTGCCAGCAGCTTAGGCAACGGATTCGAAAAACTGTTTTTT. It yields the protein CASSLGNGFEKLFF.

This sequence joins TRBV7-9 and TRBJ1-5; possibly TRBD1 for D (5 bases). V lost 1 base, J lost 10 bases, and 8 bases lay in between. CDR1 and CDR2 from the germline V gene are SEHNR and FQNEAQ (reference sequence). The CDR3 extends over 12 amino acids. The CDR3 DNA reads TGTGCCAGCAGCTTAGAGGGGTTTCCCCAGCATTTT. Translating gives CASSLEGFPQHF.

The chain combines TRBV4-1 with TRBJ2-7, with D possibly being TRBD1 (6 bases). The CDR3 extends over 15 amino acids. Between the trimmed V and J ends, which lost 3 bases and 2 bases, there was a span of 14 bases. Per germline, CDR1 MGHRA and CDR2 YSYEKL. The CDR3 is CASSHGQGSPYEQYF. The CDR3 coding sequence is TGCGCCAGCAGCCACGGGCAGGGGAGTCCCTACGAGCAGTACTTC.

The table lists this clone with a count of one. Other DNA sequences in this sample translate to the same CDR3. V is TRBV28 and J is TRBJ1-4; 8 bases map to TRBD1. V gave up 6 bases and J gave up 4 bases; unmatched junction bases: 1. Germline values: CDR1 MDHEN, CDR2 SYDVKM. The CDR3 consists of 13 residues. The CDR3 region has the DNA TGTGCCAGCAGAGACAGGGGTAATGAAAAACTGTTTTTT. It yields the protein CASRDRGNEKLFF.

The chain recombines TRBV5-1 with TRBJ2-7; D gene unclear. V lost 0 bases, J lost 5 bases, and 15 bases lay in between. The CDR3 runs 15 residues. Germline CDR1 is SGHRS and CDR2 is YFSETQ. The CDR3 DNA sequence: TGCGCCAGCAGCTTGGACCGGACGCTAATCGACGAGCAGTACTTC. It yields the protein CASSLDRTLIDEQYF. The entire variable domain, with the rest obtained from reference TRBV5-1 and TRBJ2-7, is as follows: KAGVTQTPRYLIKTRGQQVTLSCSPISGHRSVSWYQQTPGQGLQFLFEYFSETQRNKGNFPGRFSGRQFSNSRSEMNVSTLELGDSALYLCASSLDRTLIDEQYFGPGTRLTVT.

The CDR3 DNA reads TGTGCCAGCAGCTTGGGGACAGGGGGCTTCCCTAATGAAAAACTGTTTTTT. Protein product: CASSLGTGGFPNEKLFF. The chain is built from TRBV5-6 and TRBJ1-4; 11 bases are shared with TRBD1. V shed 0 bases and J 3 bases; nucleotides not matched to a gene: 4. Germline V gene lookup returns CDR1 SGHDT and CDR2 YYEEEE. This CDR3 has 17 amino acids.

The CDR3, as DNA: TGTGCCAGCAGTGAAGCTGTGCCAGGGGGGGAGTCGGATACGCAGTATTTT. This encodes CASSEAVPGGESDTQYF. The chain links TRBV2 to TRBJ2-3; possibly TRBD1 or TRBD2 for D (7 bases each). Germline-derived CDR1 and CDR2 are SNHLY and FYNNEI. This CDR3 has 17 residues. Deletions cut 0 bases from V and 6 bases from J, with 19 bases between.

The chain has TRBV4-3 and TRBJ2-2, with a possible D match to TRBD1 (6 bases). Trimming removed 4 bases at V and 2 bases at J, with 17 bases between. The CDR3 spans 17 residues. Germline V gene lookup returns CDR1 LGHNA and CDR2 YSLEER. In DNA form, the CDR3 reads TGCGCCAGCAGCCCCGGAAGAAGGACAGAAAACACCGGGGAGCTGTTTTTT. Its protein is CASSPGRRTENTGELFF.

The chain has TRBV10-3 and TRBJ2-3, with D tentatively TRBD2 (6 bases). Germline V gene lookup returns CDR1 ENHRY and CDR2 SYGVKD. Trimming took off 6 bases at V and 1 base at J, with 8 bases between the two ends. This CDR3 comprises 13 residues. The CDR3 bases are TGTGCCATCAGGGAGCGGGGCACAGATACGCAGTATTTT. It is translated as CAIRERGTDTQYF.

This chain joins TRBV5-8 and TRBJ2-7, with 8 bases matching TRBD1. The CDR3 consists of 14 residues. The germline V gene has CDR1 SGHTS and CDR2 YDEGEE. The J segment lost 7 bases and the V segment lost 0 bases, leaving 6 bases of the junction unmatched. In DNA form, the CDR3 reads TGTGCCAGCAGCTTGGTTTCAGGGGGCACAGAGCAGTACTTC. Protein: CASSLVSGGTEQYF.

In nucleotides, the CDR3 is TGTGCCAGCAATACACAGGGGGACCAAGAGACCCAGTACTTC. As protein: CASNTQGDQETQYF. The chain recombines TRBV6-6 with TRBJ2-5, with 8 bases aligning to TRBD1. The CDR3 covers 14 residues. With 7 bases clipped from V and 0 bases from J, the junction kept 4 bases outside the gene matches. Germline V lookup: CDR1 MNHNY, CDR2 SVGAGI (reference sequence).

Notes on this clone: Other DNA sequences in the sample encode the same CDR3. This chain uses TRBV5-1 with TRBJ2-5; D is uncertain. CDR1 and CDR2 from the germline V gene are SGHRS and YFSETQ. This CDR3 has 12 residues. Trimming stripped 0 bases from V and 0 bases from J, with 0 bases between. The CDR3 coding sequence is TGCGCCAGCAGCTTGGACCAAGAGACCCAGTACTTC. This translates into CASSLDQETQYF.

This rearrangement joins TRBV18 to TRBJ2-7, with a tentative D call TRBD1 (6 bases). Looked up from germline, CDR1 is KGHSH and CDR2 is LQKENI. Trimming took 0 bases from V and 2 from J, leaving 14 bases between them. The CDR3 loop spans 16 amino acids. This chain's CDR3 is CASSPPGQGIPYEQYF. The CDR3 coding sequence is TGTGCCAGCTCACCACCGGGGCAGGGGATCCCCTACGAGCAGTACTTC.

CDR3 loop: CASSLRGIPVKGGYTF. CDR3 bases: TGTGCCAGCAGTCTTCGAGGCATTCCGGTAAAAGGTGGCTACACCTTC. The chain is built from TRBV28 and TRBJ1-2; D ambiguous. The CDR3 is 16 residues long. The V and J ends lost 5 bases and 7 bases respectively, with 23 bases between them. Per the germline V gene, CDR1 is MDHEN and CDR2 is SYDVKM.

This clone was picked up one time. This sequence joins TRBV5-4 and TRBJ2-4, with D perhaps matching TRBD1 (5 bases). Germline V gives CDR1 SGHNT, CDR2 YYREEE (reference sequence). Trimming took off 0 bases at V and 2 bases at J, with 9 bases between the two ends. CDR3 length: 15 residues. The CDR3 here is CASSLEGVTKNIQYF. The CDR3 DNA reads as TGTGCCAGCAGCTTGGAAGGGGTGACCAAAAACATTCAGTACTTC.

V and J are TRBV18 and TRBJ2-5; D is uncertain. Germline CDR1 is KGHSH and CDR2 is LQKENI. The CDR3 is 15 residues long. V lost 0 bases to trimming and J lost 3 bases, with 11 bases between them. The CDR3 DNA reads TGTGCCAGCTCACCACCGTTGGGTCCTAAAGAGACCCAGTACTTC. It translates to CASSPPLGPKETQYF.

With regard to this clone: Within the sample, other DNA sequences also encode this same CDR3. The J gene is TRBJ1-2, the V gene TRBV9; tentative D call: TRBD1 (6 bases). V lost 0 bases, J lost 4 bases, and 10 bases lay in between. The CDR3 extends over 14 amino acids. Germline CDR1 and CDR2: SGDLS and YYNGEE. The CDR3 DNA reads TGTGCCAGCAGCGTAGGAGGGGGGGTCTATGGCTACACCTTC. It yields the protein CASSVGGGVYGYTF.

The CDR3 DNA is TGTGCCAGCAGCTTAGGGGGGCCGGACAATGAGCAGTTCTTC. This translates into CASSLGGPDNEQFF. The V gene is TRBV7-9, the J gene TRBJ2-1; D is possibly TRBD1 (6 bases). Deletions cut 1 base from V and 5 bases from J, with 9 bases between. Germline lookup yields CDR1 SEHNR and CDR2 FQNEAQ (reference sequence). The CDR3 totals 14 residues.

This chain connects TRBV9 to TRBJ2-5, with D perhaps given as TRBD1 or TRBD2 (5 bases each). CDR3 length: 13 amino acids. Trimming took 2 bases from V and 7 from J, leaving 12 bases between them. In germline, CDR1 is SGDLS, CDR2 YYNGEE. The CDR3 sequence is CASSVLEGSTQYF. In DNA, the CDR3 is TGTGCCAGCAGCGTGCTTGAGGGGTCGACCCAGTACTTC.

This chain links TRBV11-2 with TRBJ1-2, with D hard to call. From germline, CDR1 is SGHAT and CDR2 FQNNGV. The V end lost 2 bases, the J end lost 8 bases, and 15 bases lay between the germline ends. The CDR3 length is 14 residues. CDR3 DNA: TGTGCCAGCAGCTTAACCCCCAAAGGGAACGGCTACACCTTC. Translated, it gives CASSLTPKGNGYTF.